Only a few counts were recorded for the clone carrying this TCR beta chain. Its matching antigen is unknown. The data belong to a study of CD8 T cells in ankylosing spondylitis. Each CDR3 protein gets one entry after TCRdb re-called the 5' RACE reads with MiXCR. The table lists around 150,000 distinct CDR3 sequences, 30% to 35% of them singletons. CDR3 length: 14 amino acids. With 3 bases clipped from V and 3 bases from J, the junction kept 4 bases outside the gene matches. In germline, CDR1 is SNHLY, CDR2 FYNNEI. Findings and caveats of the study: The study identified a TCR beta motif of under ten highly homologous variants that appeared characteristic of ankylosing spondylitis blood. Researchers reportedly found disease-linked clones significantly enriched in matched ankylosing spondylitis synovial fluid.

The sequenced material came from synovial fluid, either unsorted or a sorted T cell fraction (not recorded which). This TCR derives from a male donor with ankylosing spondylitis. This chain links TRBV2 with TRBJ2-7; 8 nucleotides line up with TRBD2. In DNA form, the CDR3 reads TGTGCCAGCAGTGAGCGGGGGACTAGCTACGAGCAGTACTTC. Its protein product is CASSERGTSYEQYF.